This TCR beta chain is from a study of shared clonotypes between healthy human individuals. Donors comprised only Caucasian adults living in Nashville, Tennessee. Original methodology: ImmunoSEQ gave junction-only sequences without quality scores, so filtering differed. This table comes from immunoSEQ multiplex PCR, and its TCRdb copy is limited to in-frame clones, with some not included. The V and J calls and the clone size are those of that table, but D and trimming were determined from the DNA. The data contain a few hundred thousand clones, around 81% of them seen just once; the ten biggest clones take up around 11%. The sequenced sample consisted of PBMCs. This receptor was identified in a middle-aged woman in good health. Some clones in this sample may be carry-over from other donors' samples.

CDR3 amino acids: CASSIGLGEQFF. Written as DNA, the CDR3 is TGTGCCAGCAGTATCGGTCTGGGTGAGCAGTTCTTC. The chain carries TRBV7-9 and TRBJ2-1; D gene ambiguous. The CDR3 loop spans 12 amino acids. Trimming removed 6 bases at V and 9 bases at J, with 12 bases between. Germline assignment: CDR1 SEHNR and CDR2 FQNEAQ (reference sequence).